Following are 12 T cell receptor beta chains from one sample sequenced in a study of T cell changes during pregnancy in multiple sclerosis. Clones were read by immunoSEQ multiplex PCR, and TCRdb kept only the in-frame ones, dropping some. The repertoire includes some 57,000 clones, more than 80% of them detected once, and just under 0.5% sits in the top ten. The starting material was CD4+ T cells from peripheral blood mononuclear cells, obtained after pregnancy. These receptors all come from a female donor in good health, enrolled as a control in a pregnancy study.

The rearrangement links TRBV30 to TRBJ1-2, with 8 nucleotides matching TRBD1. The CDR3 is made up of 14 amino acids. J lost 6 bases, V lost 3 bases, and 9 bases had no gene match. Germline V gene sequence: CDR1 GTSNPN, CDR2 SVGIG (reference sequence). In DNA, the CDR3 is TGTGCCTGGAGATCGAGGACAGGGACGCATGGCTACACCTTC. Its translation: CAWRSRTGTHGYTF.

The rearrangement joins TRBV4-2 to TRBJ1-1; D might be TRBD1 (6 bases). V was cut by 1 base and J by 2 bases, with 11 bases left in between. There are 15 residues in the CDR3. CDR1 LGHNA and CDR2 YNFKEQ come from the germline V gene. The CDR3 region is CASSQGRQANTEAFF. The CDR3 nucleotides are TGTGCCAGCAGCCAAGGCCGACAGGCTAACACTGAAGCTTTCTTT.

The CDR3 region is CATRDSTQETQYF. The CDR3 coding sequence is TGTGCCACCCGGGACAGCACTCAAGAGACCCAGTACTTC. The genes are TRBV6-6 and TRBJ2-5; 7 positions match TRBD1. The CDR3 loop spans 13 amino acids. Germline assignment: CDR1 MNHNY and CDR2 SVGAGI (reference sequence). The trim removed 10 bases at V and 2 bases at J, leaving 7 bases unmatched.

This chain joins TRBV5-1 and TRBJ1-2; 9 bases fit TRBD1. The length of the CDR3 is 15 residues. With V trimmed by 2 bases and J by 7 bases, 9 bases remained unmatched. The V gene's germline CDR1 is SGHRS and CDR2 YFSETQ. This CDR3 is CASSFRRDRDRGYTF. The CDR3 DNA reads TGCGCCAGCAGCTTCCGCCGGGACAGGGATCGTGGCTACACCTTC.

CDR3: CASSQTGGTNEKLFF. The CDR3 DNA reads TGTGCCAGCAGTCAGACAGGGGGCACTAATGAAAAACTGTTTTTT. J is TRBJ1-4 and V is TRBV7-9; 10 bases agree with TRBD1. Germline CDR1 is SEHNR and CDR2 is FQNEAQ (reference sequence). Unmatched junction bases numbered 3, after V lost 6 bases and J lost 2 bases. The CDR3 has 15 amino acids.

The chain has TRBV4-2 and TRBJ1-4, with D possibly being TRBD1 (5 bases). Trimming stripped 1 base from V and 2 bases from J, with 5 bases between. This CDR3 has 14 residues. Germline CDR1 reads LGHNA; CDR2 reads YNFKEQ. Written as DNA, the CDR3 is TGTGCCAGCAGCCAAGGACAGACTAATGAAAAACTGTTTTTT. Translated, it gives CASSQGQTNEKLFF.

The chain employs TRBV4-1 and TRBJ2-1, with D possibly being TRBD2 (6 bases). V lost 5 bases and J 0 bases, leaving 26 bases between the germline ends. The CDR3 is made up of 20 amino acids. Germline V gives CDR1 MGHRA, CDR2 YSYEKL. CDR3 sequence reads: CASSYQGAPGLKLSYNEQFF. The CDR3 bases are TGCGCCAGCAGCTATCAAGGCGCTCCGGGACTCAAGCTCTCCTACAATGAGCAGTTCTTC.

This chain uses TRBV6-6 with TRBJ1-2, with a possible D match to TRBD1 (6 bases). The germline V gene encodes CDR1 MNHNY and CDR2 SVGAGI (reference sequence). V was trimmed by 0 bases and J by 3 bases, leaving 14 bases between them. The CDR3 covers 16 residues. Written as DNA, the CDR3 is TGTGCCAGCAGTTACTCCGGGACACCAAACTACTATGGCTACACCTTC. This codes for CASSYSGTPNYYGYTF.

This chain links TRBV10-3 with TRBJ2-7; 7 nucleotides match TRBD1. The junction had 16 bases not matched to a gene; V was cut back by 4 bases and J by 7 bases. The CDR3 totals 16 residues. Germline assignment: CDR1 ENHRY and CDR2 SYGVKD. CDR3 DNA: TGTGCCATCAGTGTCCAGACCGTGACAGGGATAGGAGAGCAGTACTTC. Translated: CAISVQTVTGIGEQYF.

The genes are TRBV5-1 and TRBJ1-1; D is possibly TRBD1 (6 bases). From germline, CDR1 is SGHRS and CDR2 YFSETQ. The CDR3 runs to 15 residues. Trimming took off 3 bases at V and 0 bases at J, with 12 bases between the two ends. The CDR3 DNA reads TGCGCCAGCAGCTCTGGACAGACCATGAACACTGAAGCTTTCTTT. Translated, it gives CASSSGQTMNTEAFF.

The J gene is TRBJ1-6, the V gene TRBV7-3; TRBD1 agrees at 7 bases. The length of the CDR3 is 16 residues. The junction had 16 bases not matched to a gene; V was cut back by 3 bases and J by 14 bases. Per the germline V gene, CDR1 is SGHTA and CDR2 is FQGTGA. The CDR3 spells CASSLGAGQLIQSLHF. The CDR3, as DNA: TGTGCCAGCAGCTTGGGCGCGGGACAGCTAATTCAGTCCCTCCACTTT.

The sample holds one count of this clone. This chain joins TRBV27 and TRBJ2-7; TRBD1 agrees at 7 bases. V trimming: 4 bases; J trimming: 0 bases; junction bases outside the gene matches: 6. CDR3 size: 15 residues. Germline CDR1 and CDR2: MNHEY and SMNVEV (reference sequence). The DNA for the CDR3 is TGTGCCAGCAGTTGGGGGACAGAGAGCTCCTACGAGCAGTACTTC. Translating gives CASSWGTESSYEQYF.